This T cell receptor (beta chain) was identified in a study of regulatory T cells in long-lasting Graves disease. Study overall: It was over 5 years of antithyroid drugs, with positive TSH receptor antibodies, that meant persistent Graves' disease.

This clonotype occurred once. The target antigen is unknown. Study conclusions and caveats: The TCR repertoire of persistent Graves' patients was less diverse than that of newly diagnosed ones.

Building the TCR beta libraries relied on iRepertoire HTBI primers, and CDR3 regions underwent Arm-PCR. How the authors handled the data: Samples collectively showed some 65 TRBV and approximately 15 TRBJ segments. TCRdb re-derived calls from the multiplex PCR reads in MiXCR, one entry per CDR3 protein. Here the V and J calls rest on TCRdb's processing, not on the authors' analysis. The table includes 430,000 or so distinct CDR3 sequences, over 20% detected once. Time point defined: persistent/refractory GD, antithyroid drugs over 5 years with positive TRAb. Isolated PBMC RNA provided the starting material for the TCR library. Germline trimming cut 2 bases from V and 2 bases from J; bases unmatched to any gene: 3. Germline V lookup: CDR1 MNHEY, CDR2 SVGEGT. The CDR3 loop spans 16 amino acids.

This clonotype originated in a female donor with Graves disease. Sample: peripheral blood mononuclear cells (PBMCs), taken when the disease was refractory, from a patient treated with antithyroid drugs. The genes are TRBV6-2 or TRBV6-3 and TRBJ2-6, with TRBD1 identical over 7 bases. CDR3 in amino acids: CASSYRQGPGANVLTF. DNA of the CDR3: TGTGCCAGCAGTTACCGACAGGGCCCTGGGGCCAACGTCCTGACTTTC.